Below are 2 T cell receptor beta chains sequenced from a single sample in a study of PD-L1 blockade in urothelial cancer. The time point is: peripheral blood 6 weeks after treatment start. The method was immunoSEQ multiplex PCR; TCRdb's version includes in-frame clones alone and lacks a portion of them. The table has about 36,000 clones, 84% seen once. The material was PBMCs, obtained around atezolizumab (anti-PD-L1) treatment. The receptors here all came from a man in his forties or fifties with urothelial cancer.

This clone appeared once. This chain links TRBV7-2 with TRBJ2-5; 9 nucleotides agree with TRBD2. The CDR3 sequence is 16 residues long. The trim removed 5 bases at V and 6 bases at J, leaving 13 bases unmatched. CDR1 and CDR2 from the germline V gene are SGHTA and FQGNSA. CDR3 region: CASSPGGLAGSKTQYF. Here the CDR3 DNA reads TGTGCCAGCAGCCCCGGTGGGCTAGCGGGATCCAAGACCCAGTACTTC.

The CDR3 spells CASSSPGQISYGYTF. The CDR3 DNA follows: TGCGCCAGCAGCTCGCCTGGACAGATTTCCTACGGCTACACCTTC. The chain links TRBV5-1 to TRBJ1-2, with a weak D call TRBD1 (6 bases). With 3 bases removed from V and 8 bases from J, the gap between germline ends came to 20 bases. In germline, CDR1 is SGHRS, CDR2 YFSETQ. The CDR3 has 15 amino acids.